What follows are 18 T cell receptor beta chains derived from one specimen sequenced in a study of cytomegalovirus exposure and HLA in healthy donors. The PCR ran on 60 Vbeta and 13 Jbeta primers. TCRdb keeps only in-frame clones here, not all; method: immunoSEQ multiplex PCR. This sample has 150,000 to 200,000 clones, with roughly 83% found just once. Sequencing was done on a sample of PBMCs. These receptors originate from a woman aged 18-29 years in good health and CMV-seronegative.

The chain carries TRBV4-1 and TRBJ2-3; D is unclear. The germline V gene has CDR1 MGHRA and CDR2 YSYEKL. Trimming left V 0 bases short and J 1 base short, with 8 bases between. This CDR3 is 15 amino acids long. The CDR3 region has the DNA TGCGCCAGCAGCCAAGAGGTGGGCCGCACAGATACGCAGTATTTT. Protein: CASSQEVGRTDTQYF.

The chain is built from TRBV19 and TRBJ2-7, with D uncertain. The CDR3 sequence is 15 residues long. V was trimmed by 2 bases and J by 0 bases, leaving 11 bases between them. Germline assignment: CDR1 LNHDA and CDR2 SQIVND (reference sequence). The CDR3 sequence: CASSIKPGSSYEQYF. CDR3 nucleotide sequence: TGTGCCAGTAGTATAAAGCCCGGGTCCTCCTACGAGCAGTACTTC.

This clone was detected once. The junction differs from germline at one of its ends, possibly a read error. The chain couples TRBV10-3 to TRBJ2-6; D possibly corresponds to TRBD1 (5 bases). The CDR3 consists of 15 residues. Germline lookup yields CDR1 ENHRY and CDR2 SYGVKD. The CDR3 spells CAISELSSGANGLTF. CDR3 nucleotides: TGTGCCATCAGTGAGCTTTCTTCTGGGGCCAACGGCCTGACTTTC.

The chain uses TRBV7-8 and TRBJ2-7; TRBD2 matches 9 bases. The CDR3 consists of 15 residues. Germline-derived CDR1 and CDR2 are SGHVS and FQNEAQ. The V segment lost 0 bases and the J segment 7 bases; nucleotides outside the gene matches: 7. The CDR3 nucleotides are TGTGCCAGCAGCTTAGCGCGGGGGGGCTACGGGGAGCAGTACTTC. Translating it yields CASSLARGGYGEQYF.

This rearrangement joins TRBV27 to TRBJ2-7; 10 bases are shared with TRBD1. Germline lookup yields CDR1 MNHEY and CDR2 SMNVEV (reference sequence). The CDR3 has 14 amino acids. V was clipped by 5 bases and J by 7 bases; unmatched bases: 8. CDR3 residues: CASSTAGTGVEQYF. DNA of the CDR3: TGTGCCAGCAGTACAGCCGGGACAGGGGTGGAGCAGTACTTC.

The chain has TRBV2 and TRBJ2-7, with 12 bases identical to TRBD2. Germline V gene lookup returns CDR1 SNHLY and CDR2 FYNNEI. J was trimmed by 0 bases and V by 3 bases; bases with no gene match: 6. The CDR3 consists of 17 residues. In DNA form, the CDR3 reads TGTGCCAGCAGTGATACTAGCGGGGGGCCCCTCTCCTACGAGCAGTACTTC. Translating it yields CASSDTSGGPLSYEQYF.

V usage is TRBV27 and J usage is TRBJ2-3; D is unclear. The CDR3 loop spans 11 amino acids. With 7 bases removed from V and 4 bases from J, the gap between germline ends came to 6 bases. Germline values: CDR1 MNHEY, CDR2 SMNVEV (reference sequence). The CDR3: CASTSADTQYF. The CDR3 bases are TGTGCCAGCACCTCAGCAGATACGCAGTATTTT.

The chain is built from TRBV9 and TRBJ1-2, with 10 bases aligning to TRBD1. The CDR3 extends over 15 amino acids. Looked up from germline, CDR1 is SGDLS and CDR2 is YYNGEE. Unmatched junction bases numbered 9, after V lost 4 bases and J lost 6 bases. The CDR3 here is CASSLNAGTGDGYTF. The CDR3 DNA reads TGTGCCAGCAGCTTAAACGCCGGGACAGGGGATGGCTACACCTTC.

The CDR3, as DNA: TGTGCCAGCAGTTTATTCGGGGGTTCTGGGGCCAACGTCCTGACTTTC. Its protein is CASSLFGGSGANVLTF. This chain joins TRBV28 and TRBJ2-6; a weak D match, TRBD2 (6 bases). The V end lost 1 base, the J end lost 1 base, and 8 bases lay between the germline ends. The CDR3 contains 16 residues. Looked up from germline, CDR1 is MDHEN and CDR2 is SYDVKM.

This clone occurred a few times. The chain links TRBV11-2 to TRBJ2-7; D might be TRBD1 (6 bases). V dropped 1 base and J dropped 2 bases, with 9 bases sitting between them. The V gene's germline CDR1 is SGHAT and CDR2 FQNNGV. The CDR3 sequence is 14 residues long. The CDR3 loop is CASSLVGQTYEQYF. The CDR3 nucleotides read TGTGCCAGCAGCTTAGTGGGACAAACCTACGAGCAGTACTTC.

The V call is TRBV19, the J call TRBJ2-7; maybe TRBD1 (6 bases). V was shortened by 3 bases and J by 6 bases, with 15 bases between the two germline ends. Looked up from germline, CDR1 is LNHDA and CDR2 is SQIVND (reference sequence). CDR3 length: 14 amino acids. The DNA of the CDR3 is TGTGCCAGTAGTATTGGTCAGGGGCCCTTCGAGCAGTACTTC. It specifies CASSIGQGPFEQYF.

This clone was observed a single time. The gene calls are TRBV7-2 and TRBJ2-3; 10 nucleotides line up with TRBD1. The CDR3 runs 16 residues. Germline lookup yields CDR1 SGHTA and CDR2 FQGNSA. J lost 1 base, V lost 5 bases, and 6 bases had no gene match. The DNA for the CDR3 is TGTGCCAGCAGCAAAAGACAGGGGGCCGGCACAGATACGCAGTATTTT. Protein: CASSKRQGAGTDTQYF.

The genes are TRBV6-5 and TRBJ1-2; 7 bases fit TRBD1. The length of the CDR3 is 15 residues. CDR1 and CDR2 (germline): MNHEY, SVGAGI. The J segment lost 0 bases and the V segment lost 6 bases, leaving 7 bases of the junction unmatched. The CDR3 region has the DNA TGTGCCAGCAGAATCGCACAGGGGACTAACTATGGCTACACCTTC. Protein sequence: CASRIAQGTNYGYTF.

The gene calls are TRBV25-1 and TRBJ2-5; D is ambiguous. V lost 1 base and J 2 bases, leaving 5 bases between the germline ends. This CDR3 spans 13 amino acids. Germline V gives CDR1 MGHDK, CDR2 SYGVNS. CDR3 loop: CASSEFTQETQYF. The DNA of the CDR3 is TGTGCCAGCAGTGAATTTACACAAGAGACCCAGTACTTC. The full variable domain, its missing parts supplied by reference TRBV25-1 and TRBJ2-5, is EADIYQTPRYLVIGTGKKITLECSQTMGHDKMYWYQQDPGMELHLIHYSYGVNSTEKGDLSSESTVSRIRTEHFPLTLESARPSHTSQYLCASSEFTQETQYFGPGTRLLVL.

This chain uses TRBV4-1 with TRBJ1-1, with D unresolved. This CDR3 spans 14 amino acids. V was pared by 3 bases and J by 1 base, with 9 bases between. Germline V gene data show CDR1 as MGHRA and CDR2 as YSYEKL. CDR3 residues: CASSQRGKNTEAFF. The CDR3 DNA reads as TGCGCCAGCAGCCAGCGGGGAAAGAACACTGAAGCTTTCTTT.

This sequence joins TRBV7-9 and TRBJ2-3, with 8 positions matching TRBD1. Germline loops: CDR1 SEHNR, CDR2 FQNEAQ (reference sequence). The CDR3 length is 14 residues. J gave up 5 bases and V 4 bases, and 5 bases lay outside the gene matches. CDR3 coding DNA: TGTGCCAGCAGCTCGACAGGGGCGAGAGATACGCAGTATTTT. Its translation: CASSSTGARDTQYF.

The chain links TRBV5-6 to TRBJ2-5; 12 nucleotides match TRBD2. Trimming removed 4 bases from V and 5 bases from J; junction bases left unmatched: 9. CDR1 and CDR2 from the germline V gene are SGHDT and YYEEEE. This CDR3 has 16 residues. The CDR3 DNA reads TGTGCCAGCAGCCCCCGGCTAGCGGGGGGGCGGGAGACCCAGTACTTC. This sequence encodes CASSPRLAGGRETQYF.

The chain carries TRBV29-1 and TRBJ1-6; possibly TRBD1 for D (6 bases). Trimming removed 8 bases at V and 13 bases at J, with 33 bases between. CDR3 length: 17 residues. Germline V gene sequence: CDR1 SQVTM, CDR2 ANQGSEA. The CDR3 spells CSIPSDAGGPSGWPLHF. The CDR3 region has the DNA TGCAGCATACCTTCCGACGCCGGGGGGCCCTCGGGATGGCCCCTCCACTTT. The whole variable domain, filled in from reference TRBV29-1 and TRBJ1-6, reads SAVISQKPSRDICQRGTSLTIQCQVDSQVTMMFWYRQQPGQSLTLIATANQGSEATYESGFVIDKFPISRPNLTFSTLTVSNMSPEDSSIYLCSIPSDAGGPSGWPLHFGNGTRLTVT.